Listed here are 24 T cell receptor beta chains from one sample, sequenced in a study of cytotoxic CD8 clonotypes in ibrutinib-treated CLL (dated by TCRdb to the early 2020s). The library came from the immunoSEQ multiplex PCR assay. TCRdb re-hosts the immuneACCESS table, in-frame sequences only. Its copies lack some clones; in the studies checked, an unresolved V gene accounts for under half of them, and the cause for the rest is not known. The sample includes over 140,000 clones, with around 81% observed a single time. Together, the top ten hold less than 9% of the sample. Material: PBMCs, obtained after 36 months of ibrutinib treatment. The receptors derive from a human donor with chronic lymphocytic leukemia.

V is TRBV6-6 and J is TRBJ2-7; no firm D call. Germline V CDR1 and CDR2: MNHNY, SVGAGI (reference sequence). The V end lost 0 bases, the J end lost 4 bases, and 7 bases lay between the germline ends. CDR3 size: 13 residues. The chain's CDR3 is CASSYSEGYEQYF. DNA for the CDR3: TGTGCCAGCAGTTACTCGGAAGGGTACGAGCAGTACTTC.

The chain has TRBV2 and TRBJ2-7, with TRBD1 identical over 10 bases. The CDR3 runs 15 residues. After removal of 5 bases from V and 6 bases from J, the junction contained 10 bases not matched to a gene. Germline CDR1 and CDR2: SNHLY and FYNNEI. The CDR3 coding sequence is TGTGCCAGCAGTTCCGGGACAGGGGCGCGGGGCGAGCAGTACTTC. Its protein product is CASSSGTGARGEQYF.

The gene calls are TRBV2 and TRBJ1-4, with TRBD1 matching over 7 bases. The CDR3 covers 15 residues. CDR1 SNHLY and CDR2 FYNNEI come from the germline V gene. After removal of 2 bases from V and 8 bases from J, the junction contained 8 bases not matched to a gene. CDR3 nucleotides: TGTGCCAGCAGTGAACAGGGGGTTGGCAGAGAAAAACTGTTTTTT. It encodes CASSEQGVGREKLFF. The full variable domain, with the rest looked up from reference TRBV2 and TRBJ1-4, is EPEVTQTPSHQVTQMGQEVILRCVPISNHLYFYWYRQILGQKVEFLVSFYNNEISEKSEIFDDQFSVERPDGSNFTLKIRSTKLEDSAMYFCASSEQGVGREKLFFGSGTQLSVL.

On this clone: Other DNA sequences in this sample translate to the same CDR3. In nucleotides, the CDR3 is TGCGCCAGCAGTGAAGCGGGAGTTGAGACCCAGTACTTC. Translating gives CASSEAGVETQYF. This chain joins TRBV10-1 and TRBJ2-5, with 8 nucleotides matching TRBD2. The trim removed 3 bases at V and 5 bases at J, leaving 2 bases unmatched. Germline CDR1 reads WNHNN; CDR2 reads SYGVQD (reference sequence). This CDR3 is 13 amino acids long.

The chain joins TRBV18 to TRBJ2-7, with 8 bases identical to TRBD1. The CDR3 is made up of 12 amino acids. J lost 9 bases, V lost 3 bases, and 4 bases had no gene match. Germline CDR1 is KGHSH and CDR2 is LQKENI. For the CDR3, the DNA is TGTGCCAGCTCACCTGACGACAGGGGGCAGTACTTC. This sequence encodes CASSPDDRGQYF.

This clone has a handful of counts. This rearrangement joins TRBV28 to TRBJ1-2, with D possibly matching TRBD1 (5 bases). Trimming took 2 bases from V and 8 from J, leaving 12 bases between them. The CDR3 spans 13 residues. CDR1 is MDHEN and CDR2 is SYDVKM in the germline V gene. The CDR3 sequence is CASSLGQGWGYTF. In DNA, the CDR3 is TGTGCCAGCAGTTTAGGCCAGGGCTGGGGCTACACCTTC.

This clone has only a few counts. The V gene is TRBV18, the J gene TRBJ1-1, with 7 bases lining up with TRBD1. V trimming: 8 bases; J trimming: 1 base; junction bases outside the gene matches: 4. Looked up from germline, CDR1 is KGHSH and CDR2 is LQKENI. The CDR3 consists of 13 residues. The CDR3 DNA reads as TGTGCCAGCCAGAGGACAGGGAACACTGAAGCTTTCTTT. Translated: CASQRTGNTEAFF.

This sequence joins TRBV2 and TRBJ2-4; unclear D gene. The CDR3 has 11 amino acids. Trimming took off 2 bases at V and 6 bases at J, with 2 bases between the two ends. Germline values: CDR1 SNHLY, CDR2 FYNNEI. DNA of the CDR3: TGTGCCAGCAGTGAATCAAACATTCAGTACTTC. It translates to CASSESNIQYF.

This rearrangement joins TRBV7-3 to TRBJ2-2; D not certain. CDR1 is SGHTA, CDR2 FQGTGA, per germline. Trimming left V 5 bases short and J 7 bases short, with 14 bases between. The CDR3 runs 14 residues. CDR3 in DNA: TGTGCCAGCAGCCGTGACAAAGGCGGCGGGGAGCTGTTTTTT. Its protein is CASSRDKGGGELFF.

This chain connects TRBV20-1 to TRBJ2-4; D gene uncertain. Trimming took 5 bases from V and 12 from J, leaving 14 bases between them. The CDR3 is 11 residues long. From germline, CDR1 is DFQATT and CDR2 SNEGSKA (reference sequence). The CDR3 loop is CSASGESAQYF. The CDR3 bases are TGCAGTGCTTCTGGGGAAAGTGCTCAGTACTTC.

The chain is built from TRBV2 and TRBJ1-5; possibly TRBD1 for D (6 bases). Germline CDR1 and CDR2: SNHLY and FYNNEI. There are 15 residues in the CDR3. Trimming pared 1 base from V and 3 bases from J, leaving 10 bases between. The CDR3 protein is CASSEGGQVNQPQHF. Written as DNA, the CDR3 is TGTGCCAGCAGTGAAGGGGGGCAGGTCAATCAGCCCCAGCATTTT.

This rearrangement joins TRBV14 to TRBJ2-7; the match to TRBD1 covers 11 bases. There are 17 residues in the CDR3. Germline values: CDR1 SGHDN, CDR2 FVKESK. Trimming took 1 base from V and 4 from J; bases not matched to a gene: 9. The CDR3 coding sequence is TGTGCCAGCAGCCAAGGGCTGGGACAGGGGGGTTTTTACGAGCAGTACTTC. Amino acids: CASSQGLGQGGFYEQYF. Variable domain in full (rest from reference TRBV14 and TRBJ2-7): EAGVTQFPSHSVIEKGQTVTLRCDPISGHDNLYWYRRVMGKEIKFLLHFVKESKQDESGMPNNRFLAERTGGTYSTLKVQPAELEDSGVYFCASSQGLGQGGFYEQYFGPGTRLTVT.

V usage is TRBV10-3 and J usage is TRBJ2-3; the match to TRBD2 covers 16 bases. CDR3 length equals 20 residues. The germline V gene encodes CDR1 ENHRY and CDR2 SYGVKD. V dropped 6 bases and J dropped 1; count of bases not matched to a gene: 13. DNA of the CDR3: TGTGCCATCAGCTCCCTTACCGGGACTAGCGGGGGGGGCCGCACAGATACGCAGTATTTT. Its protein is CAISSLTGTSGGGRTDTQYF.

The V gene is TRBV2, the J gene TRBJ1-5; D is ambiguous. Trimming removed 2 bases at V and 3 bases at J, with 11 bases between. CDR1 SNHLY and CDR2 FYNNEI come from the germline V gene. CDR3 length: 15 residues. In nucleotides, the CDR3 is TGTGCCAGCAGTGAATATTGGGAAAACAATCAGCCCCAGCATTTT. Translation: CASSEYWENNQPQHF.

This clone was recorded a few times. CDR3 DNA: TGTGCCAGCAGCTTAGTCCCAGCCCCAAGAAAACTGTTTTTT. As protein: CASSLVPAPRKLFF. V and J are TRBV7-9 and TRBJ1-4; no clear D gene. The CDR3 is 14 residues long. V was pared by 1 base and J by 10 bases, with 13 bases between. The germline CDR1 and CDR2 sequences are SEHNR and FQNEAQ (reference sequence). The whole variable domain, filled in from reference TRBV7-9 and TRBJ1-4, reads DTGVSQNPRHKITKRGQNVTFRCDPISEHNRLYWYRQTLGQGPEFLTYFQNEAQLEKSRLLSDRFSAERPKGSFSTLEIQRTEQGDSAMYLCASSLVPAPRKLFFGSGTQLSVL.

The chain carries TRBV7-3 and TRBJ2-6; weak D call: TRBD2 (5 bases). V lost 0 bases and J 3 bases, leaving 9 bases between the germline ends. The CDR3 is 16 residues long. Germline V lookup: CDR1 SGHTA, CDR2 FQGTGA. CDR3 sequence reads: CASSLTGSLGANVLTF. The CDR3 nucleotides read TGTGCCAGCAGCTTAACTGGGAGCCTTGGGGCCAACGTCCTGACTTTC.

The CDR3 loop is CASSLETGPYEQYF. The CDR3 DNA is TGTGCCAGCAGCTTAGAGACAGGACCCTACGAGCAGTACTTC. The chain couples TRBV7-9 to TRBJ2-7; the D gene is possibly TRBD1 (6 bases). V lost 1 base, J lost 2 bases, and 9 bases lay in between. The germline CDR1 and CDR2 sequences are SEHNR and FQNEAQ (reference sequence). The CDR3 consists of 14 residues.

J is TRBJ1-1 and V is TRBV6-1; D is ambiguous. This CDR3 region has 14 residues. Trimming removed 1 base at V and 1 base at J, with 7 bases between. From germline, CDR1 is MNHNS and CDR2 SASEGT. The CDR3 DNA follows: TGTGCCAGCAGTGAAGGGGCAGCGAACACTGAAGCTTTCTTT. Its translation: CASSEGAANTEAFF.

This clone was observed once. The V and J genes are TRBV19 and TRBJ1-2, with D tentatively TRBD1 (6 bases). CDR1 is LNHDA and CDR2 is SQIVND in the germline V gene (reference sequence). Trimming cost V 1 base and J 0 bases, with 9 bases left between them. CDR3 length equals 15 residues. CDR3 amino acids: CASSIATGPNYGYTF. In nucleotides, the CDR3 is TGTGCCAGTAGTATAGCCACAGGGCCTAACTATGGCTACACCTTC.

The V call is TRBV2, the J call TRBJ2-5, with a possible D match to TRBD2 (5 bases). Per germline, CDR1 SNHLY and CDR2 FYNNEI. The CDR3 is made up of 15 amino acids. With 3 bases removed from V and 0 bases from J, the gap between germline ends came to 11 bases. CDR3 bases: TGTGCCAGCAGTGAGGTTGAGCGGAACCAAGAGACCCAGTACTTC. Amino acid sequence: CASSEVERNQETQYF.

The V and J genes are TRBV19 and TRBJ2-2, with TRBD1 identical over 9 bases. CDR1 and CDR2 from the germline V gene are LNHDA and SQIVND (reference sequence). This CDR3 has 16 residues. V dropped 3 bases and J dropped 3; count of bases not matched to a gene: 5. In DNA form, the CDR3 reads TGTGCCAGTAGTATTTTTTGGACAGGGGACACCGGGGAGCTGTTTTTT. Amino acid sequence: CASSIFWTGDTGELFF.

The CDR3 DNA reads as TGTGCCAGCAGCTTACAGGGGGAGCATGATACGCAGTATTTT. Translated, it gives CASSLQGEHDTQYF. V and J are TRBV7-8 and TRBJ2-3; TRBD1 matches 7 bases. CDR1 is SGHVS and CDR2 is FQNEAQ in the germline V gene. The J segment lost 6 bases and the V segment lost 2 bases, leaving 5 bases of the junction unmatched. The length of the CDR3 is 14 residues.

The DNA for the CDR3 is TGCGCCAGCAGGGACTCGTTCGGGGAGCAGTTCTTC. It translates to CASRDSFGEQFF. The rearrangement uses TRBV5-1 and TRBJ2-1; D perhaps matches TRBD2 (5 bases). Germline values: CDR1 SGHRS, CDR2 YFSETQ. This CDR3 has 12 residues. V gave up 5 bases and J gave up 10 bases, with 13 bases separating them.

This chain uses TRBV29-1 with TRBJ2-2; 7 bases align to TRBD1. The CDR3 has 13 amino acids. CDR1 and CDR2 from the germline V gene are SQVTM and ANQGSEA. Losses at the gene ends were 5 bases for V and 5 bases for J; bases not matched to a gene: 5. CDR3 sequence: CSVNSQGTGELFF. The CDR3 DNA reads TGCAGCGTTAACTCACAGGGGACCGGGGAGCTGTTTTTT.